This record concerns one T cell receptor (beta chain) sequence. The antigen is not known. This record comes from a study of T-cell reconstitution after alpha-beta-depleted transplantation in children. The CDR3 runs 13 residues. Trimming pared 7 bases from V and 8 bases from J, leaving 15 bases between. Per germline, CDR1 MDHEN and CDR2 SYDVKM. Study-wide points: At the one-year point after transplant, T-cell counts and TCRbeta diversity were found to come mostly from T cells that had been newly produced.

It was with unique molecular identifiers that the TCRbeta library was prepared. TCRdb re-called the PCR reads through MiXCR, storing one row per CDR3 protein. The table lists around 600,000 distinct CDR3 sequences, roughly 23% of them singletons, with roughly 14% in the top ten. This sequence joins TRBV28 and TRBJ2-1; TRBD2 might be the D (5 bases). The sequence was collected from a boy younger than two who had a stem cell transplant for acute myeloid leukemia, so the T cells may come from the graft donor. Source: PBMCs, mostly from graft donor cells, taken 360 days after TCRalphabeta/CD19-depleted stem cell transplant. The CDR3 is CASTRIRRDEQFF. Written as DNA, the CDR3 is TGTGCCAGCACGAGAATTAGGCGGGATGAGCAGTTCTTC.